This T cell receptor beta chain was identified in a study of blood T cell repertoires in COVID-19. Background on the study: Collection of acute and convalescent COVID-19 samples took place in the United States, Italy and Spain. From T cells, B-cell-depleted T cells, or PBMCs came the material, which was cDNA or gDNA.

In the original workflow: Amplifying reference gene primers gave estimates of nucleated cell counts. Libraries were prepared by immunoSEQ multiplex PCR; TCRdb keeps only in-frame clonotypes and omits some of them. The V and J calls and clone size were taken over from that table, and D and trimming were inferred from the DNA. The sample holds about 72,000 clones, 70% to 90% seen once. This TCR derives from a man aged 30 to 39 with acute or convalescent COVID-19. Sequenced material: peripheral blood.

The chain's CDR3 is CASSTWPGEKLFF. As DNA, the CDR3 is TGTGCCAGCAGCACGTGGCCGGGTGAAAAACTGTTTTTT. The chain couples TRBV9 to TRBJ1-4, with no clear D. Looked up from germline, CDR1 is SGDLS and CDR2 is YYNGEE. Trimming cost V 4 bases and J 7 bases, with 11 bases left between them. The CDR3 totals 13 residues.